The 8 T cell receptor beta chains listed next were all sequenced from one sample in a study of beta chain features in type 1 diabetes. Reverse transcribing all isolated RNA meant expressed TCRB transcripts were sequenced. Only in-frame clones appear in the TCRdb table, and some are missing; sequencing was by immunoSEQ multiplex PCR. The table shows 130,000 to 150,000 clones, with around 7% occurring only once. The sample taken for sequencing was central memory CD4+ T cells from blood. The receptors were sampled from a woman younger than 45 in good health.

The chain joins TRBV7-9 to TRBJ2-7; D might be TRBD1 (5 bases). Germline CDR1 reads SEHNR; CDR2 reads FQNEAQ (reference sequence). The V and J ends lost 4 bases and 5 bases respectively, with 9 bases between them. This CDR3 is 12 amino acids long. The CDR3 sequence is CASSSEGDEQYF. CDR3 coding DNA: TGTGCCAGCAGCTCGGAAGGGGACGAGCAGTACTTC. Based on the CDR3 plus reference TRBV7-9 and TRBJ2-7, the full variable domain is DTGVSQNPRHKITKRGQNVTFRCDPISEHNRLYWYRQTLGQGPEFLTYFQNEAQLEKSRLLSDRFSAERPKGSFSTLEIQRTEQGDSAMYLCASSSEGDEQYFGPGTRLTVT.

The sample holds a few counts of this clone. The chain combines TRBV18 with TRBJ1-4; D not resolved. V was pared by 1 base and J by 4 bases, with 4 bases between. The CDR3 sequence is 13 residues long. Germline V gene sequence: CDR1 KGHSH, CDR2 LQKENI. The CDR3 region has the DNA TGTGCCAGCTCACCACACGGTAATGAAAAACTGTTTTTT. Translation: CASSPHGNEKLFF.

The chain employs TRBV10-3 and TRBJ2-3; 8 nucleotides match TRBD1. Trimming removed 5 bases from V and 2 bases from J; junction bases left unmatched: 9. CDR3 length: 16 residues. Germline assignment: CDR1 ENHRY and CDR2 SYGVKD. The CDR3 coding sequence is TGTGCCATCAGTAGCGGGCCGGACAGGGTCACAGATACGCAGTATTTT. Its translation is CAISSGPDRVTDTQYF.

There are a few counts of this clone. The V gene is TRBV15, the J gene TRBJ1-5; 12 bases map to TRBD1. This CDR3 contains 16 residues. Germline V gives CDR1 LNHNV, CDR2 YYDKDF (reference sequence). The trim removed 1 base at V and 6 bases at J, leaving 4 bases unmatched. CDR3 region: CATSRGGTGGVQPQHF. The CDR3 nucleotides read TGTGCCACCAGCAGAGGGGGGACAGGGGGCGTTCAGCCCCAGCATTTT.

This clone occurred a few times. CDR3 DNA: TGTGCCAGCAGCCTCCGACTAGCGGGATCGGGCAATGAGCAGTTCTTC. It yields the protein CASSLRLAGSGNEQFF. The chain joins TRBV9 to TRBJ2-1; 11 nucleotides match TRBD2. The CDR3 extends over 16 amino acids. Per germline, CDR1 SGDLS and CDR2 YYNGEE. Germline trimming cut 4 bases from V and 6 bases from J; bases unmatched to any gene: 9.

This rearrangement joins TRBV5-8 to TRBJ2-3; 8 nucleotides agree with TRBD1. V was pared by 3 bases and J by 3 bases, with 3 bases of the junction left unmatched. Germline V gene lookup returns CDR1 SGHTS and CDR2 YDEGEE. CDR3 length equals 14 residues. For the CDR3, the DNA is TGTGCCAGCAGCTCCAGGACAGGGACAGATACGCAGTATTTT. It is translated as CASSSRTGTDTQYF.

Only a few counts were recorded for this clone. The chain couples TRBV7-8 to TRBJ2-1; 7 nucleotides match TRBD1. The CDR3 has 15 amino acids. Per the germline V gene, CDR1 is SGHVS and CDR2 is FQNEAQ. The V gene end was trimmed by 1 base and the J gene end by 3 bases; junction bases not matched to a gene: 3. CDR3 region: CASSLEGTDYNEQFF. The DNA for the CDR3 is TGTGCCAGCAGCTTAGAGGGGACAGACTACAATGAGCAGTTCTTC.

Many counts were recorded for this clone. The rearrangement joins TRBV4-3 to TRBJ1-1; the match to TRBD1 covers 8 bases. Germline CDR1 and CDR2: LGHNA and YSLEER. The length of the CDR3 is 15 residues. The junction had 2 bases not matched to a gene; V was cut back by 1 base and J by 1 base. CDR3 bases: TGCGCCAGCAGCCAAGTCGGGACAGGGAACACTGAAGCTTTCTTT. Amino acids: CASSQVGTGNTEAFF.